This record concerns one T cell receptor (beta chain) sequence. The repertoire was sequenced with immunoSEQ multiplex PCR; TCRdb's copy has only in-frame clones and lacks some. This table has 250,000 to 350,000 clones, around nine tenths appearing once. Germline CDR1 reads SGHAT; CDR2 reads FQNNGV. The CDR3 sequence is 14 residues long. The V gene lost 4 bases and the J gene lost 4 bases, with 12 bases spanning the gap. These data originate in a study of blood T cell repertoires in COVID-19. Background on the study: Some COVID-19 samples were acute and others convalescent; all came from the United States, Italy and Spain. T cells, B-cell-depleted T cells, or PBMCs provided the cDNA or gDNA that served as material.

The sequenced sample was peripheral blood. The genes are TRBV11-2 and TRBJ2-3; possibly TRBD2 for D (5 bases). The clonotype was recovered from a man younger than 45 with acute or convalescent COVID-19. CDR3 loop: CASSSQAAADTQYF. The DNA of the CDR3 is TGTGCCAGCAGCTCCCAAGCGGCTGCAGATACGCAGTATTTT.